These T cell receptor beta chains were read from a single sample in a study of cytomegalovirus exposure and HLA in healthy donors. The table came from immunoSEQ multiplex PCR; TCRdb's copy has only in-frame clones and leaves some out. Altogether about 150,000 clones are present, 65% to 80% being singletons, with the ten largest covering roughly 3.8%. Sequenced input: PBMCs. Source of these receptors: a male donor in good health and CMV-seronegative. Each CDR3 is given with its conserved first and last residue. D genes are given only for firm matches. Size is omitted from some rows. Given values are once, few, many or a class for expanded clones.

>TRBD1|TRBV7-2|.|19|TRBJ1-4
CASSLGGQGAFATNEKLFF
TGTGCCAGCAGCTTAGGTGGACAGGGGGCCTTTGCAACTAATGAAAAACTGTTTTTT
>.|TRBV12-5|.|13|TRBJ1-2
CASGSGTYYGYTF
TGTGCTAGTGGTTCCGGGACATACTATGGCTACACCTTC
>TRBD1|TRBV7-9|.|15|TRBJ1-1
CASSSSGGRDTEAFF
TGTGCCAGCAGCTCCTCAGGGGGCCGGGACACTGAAGCTTTCTTT
>.|TRBV6-6|.|13|TRBJ1-2
CASSYVSEYGYTF
TGTGCCAGCAGTTACGTGTCAGAATATGGCTACACCTTC
>.|TRBV9|.|14|TRBJ2-5
CASSARAYQETQYF
TGTGCCAGCAGCGCACGAGCGTACCAAGAGACCCAGTACTTC
>TRBD1|TRBV6-1|.|14|TRBJ2-7
CASSDGTGDYEQYF
TGTGCCAGCAGTGACGGGACAGGGGACTACGAGCAGTACTTC
>.|TRBV15|.|12|TRBJ1-2
CATSRDLYGYTF
TGTGCCACCAGCAGAGATCTCTATGGCTACACCTTC
>.|TRBV4-1|.|13|TRBJ1-5
CASSRQAYQPQHF
TGCGCCAGCAGCCGACAGGCCTATCAGCCCCAGCATTTT
>.|TRBV4-3|.|14|TRBJ2-1
CASSQRLGPTEQFF
TGCGCCAGCAGCCAAAGACTAGGCCCCACTGAGCAGTTCTTC
>.|TRBV4-2|few|14|TRBJ2-3
CASSHGLLTDTQYF
TGTGCCAGCAGCCATGGACTCCTCACAGATACGCAGTATTTT